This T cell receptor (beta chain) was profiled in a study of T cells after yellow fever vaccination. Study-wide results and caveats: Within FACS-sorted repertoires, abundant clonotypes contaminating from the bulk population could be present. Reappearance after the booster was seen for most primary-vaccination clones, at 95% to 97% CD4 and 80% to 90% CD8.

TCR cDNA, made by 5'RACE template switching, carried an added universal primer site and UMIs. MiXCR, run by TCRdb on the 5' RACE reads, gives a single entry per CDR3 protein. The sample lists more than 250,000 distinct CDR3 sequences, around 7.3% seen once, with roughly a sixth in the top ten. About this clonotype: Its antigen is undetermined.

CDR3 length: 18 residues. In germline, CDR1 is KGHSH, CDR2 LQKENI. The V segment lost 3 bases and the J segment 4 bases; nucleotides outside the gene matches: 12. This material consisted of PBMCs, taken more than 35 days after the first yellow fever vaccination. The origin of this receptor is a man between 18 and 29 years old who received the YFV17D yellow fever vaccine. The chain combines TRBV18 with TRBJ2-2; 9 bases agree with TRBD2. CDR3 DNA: TGTGCCAGCTCACCTAGGCGGGGGGGCGAAAGGAGCACCGGGGAGCTGTTTTTT. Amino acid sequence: CASSPRRGGERSTGELFF.